This record looks at one T cell receptor beta chain sequence and its context. Its antigen remains unknown. The sample belongs to a study of identical twins. Everyone who gave samples was a healthy Caucasian. Study observations and caveats: Cross-sectional statistical analysis was relied on for the conclusions, without the same donors being followed.

The V gene lost 6 bases and the J gene lost 8 bases, with 13 bases spanning the gap. This CDR3 has 13 residues. Germline CDR1 reads SNHLY; CDR2 reads FYNNEI. TCRdb itself ran the 5' RACE reads through MiXCR, one entry per CDR3 protein. The sample comprises about 150,000 distinct CDR3 sequences, approximately 3.5% of which are singletons, and about 7.8% rests with the top ten. Sequenced sample: memory T cells sorted from blood. The chain carries TRBV2 and TRBJ2-2, with D perhaps matching TRBD1 (5 bases). This clonotype was obtained from a man between 18 and 35 years old in good health. CDR3 bases: TGTGCCAGCAGACCTAGGGGTTTGGGGGAGCTGTTTTTT. This translates into CASRPRGLGELFF.